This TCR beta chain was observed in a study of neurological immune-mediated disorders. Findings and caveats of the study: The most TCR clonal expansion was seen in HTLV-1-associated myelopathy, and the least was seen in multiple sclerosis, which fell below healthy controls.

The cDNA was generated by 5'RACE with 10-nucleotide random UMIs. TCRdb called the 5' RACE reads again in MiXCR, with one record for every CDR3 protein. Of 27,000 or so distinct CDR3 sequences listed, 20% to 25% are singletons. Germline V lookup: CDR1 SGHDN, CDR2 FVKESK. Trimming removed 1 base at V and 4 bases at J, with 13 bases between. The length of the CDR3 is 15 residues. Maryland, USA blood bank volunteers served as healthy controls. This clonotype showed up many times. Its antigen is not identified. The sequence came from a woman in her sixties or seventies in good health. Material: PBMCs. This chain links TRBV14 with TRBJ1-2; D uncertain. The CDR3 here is CASSQAMGGVYGYTF. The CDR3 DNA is TGTGCCAGCAGCCAAGCGATGGGCGGTGTCTATGGCTACACCTTC.